This TCR beta chain was obtained from a study of blood T cell repertoires in COVID-19. Study in general: PBMCs, B-cell-depleted T cells, or T cells provided the cDNA or gDNA that made up the material.

Under the authors' procedure: The assay estimated nucleated cells by amplifying reference gene primers. Clones were read by immunoSEQ multiplex PCR, and TCRdb kept only the in-frame ones, dropping some. For V, J and clone size, that table is used; D and trimming come from the DNA. The table shows about 83,000 clones, with roughly 80% occurring only once. V gave up 4 bases and J gave up 0 bases, with 12 bases separating them. The CDR3 is 16 amino acids. Looked up from germline, CDR1 is MGHRA and CDR2 is YSYEKL. The receptor was isolated from a woman older than 75 with acute or convalescent COVID-19. The source material was peripheral blood. V usage is TRBV4-1 and J usage is TRBJ1-4; D is possibly TRBD1 (6 bases). CDR3 DNA: TGCGCCAGCAGCCCGCAGGGGATTACAACTAATGAAAAACTGTTTTTT. Translating gives CASSPQGITTNEKLFF.